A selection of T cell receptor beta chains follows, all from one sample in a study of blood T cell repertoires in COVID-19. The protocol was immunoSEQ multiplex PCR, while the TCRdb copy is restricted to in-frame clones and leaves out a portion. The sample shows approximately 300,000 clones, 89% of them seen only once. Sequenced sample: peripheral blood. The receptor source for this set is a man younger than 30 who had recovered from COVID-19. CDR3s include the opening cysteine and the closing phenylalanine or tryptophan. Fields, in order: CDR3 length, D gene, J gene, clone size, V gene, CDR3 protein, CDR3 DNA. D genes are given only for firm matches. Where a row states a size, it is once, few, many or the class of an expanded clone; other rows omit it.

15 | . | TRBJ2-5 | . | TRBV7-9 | CASSPRQLGQETQYF | TGTGCCAGCAGCCCTCGACAGCTTGGGCAAGAGACCCAGTACTTC
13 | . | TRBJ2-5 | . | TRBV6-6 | CASTGGGGETQYF | TGTGCCAGCACTGGAGGTGGAGGGGAGACCCAGTACTTC
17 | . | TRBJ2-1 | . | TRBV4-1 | CASSHPIAASSYNEQFF | TGCGCCAGCAGCCACCCTATAGCGGCTAGCTCCTACAATGAGCAGTTCTTC
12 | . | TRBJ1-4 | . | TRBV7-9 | CASSFGGEKLFF | TGTGCCAGCAGCTTCGGTGGTGAAAAACTGTTTTTT
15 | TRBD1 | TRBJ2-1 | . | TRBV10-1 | CASSHRTGGWNEQFF | TGCGCCAGCAGCCACCGGACAGGGGGCTGGAATGAGCAGTTCTTC
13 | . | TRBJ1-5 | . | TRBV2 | CASSAAGNQPQHF | TGTGCCAGCAGTGCCGCAGGGAATCAGCCCCAGCATTTT
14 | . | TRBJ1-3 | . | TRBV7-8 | CASSFGDSGNTIYF | TGTGCCAGCAGCTTCGGGGACTCTGGAAACACCATATATTTT
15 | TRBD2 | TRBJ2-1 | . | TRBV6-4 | CASSDLAGGRSEQFF | TGTGCCAGCAGTGACTTAGCGGGGGGAAGGAGTGAGCAGTTCTTC
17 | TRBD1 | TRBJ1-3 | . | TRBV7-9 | CASSSRGQGIYGNTIYF | TGTGCCAGCAGCTCGCGGGGACAGGGGATTTATGGAAACACCATATATTTT
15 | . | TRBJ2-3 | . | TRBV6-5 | CASSYSTGVPDTQYF | TGTGCCAGCAGTTACTCGACGGGGGTTCCAGATACGCAGTATTTT
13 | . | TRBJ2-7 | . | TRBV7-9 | CASSLPGRDEQYF | TGTGCCAGCAGCTTACCAGGAAGAGACGAGCAGTACTTC
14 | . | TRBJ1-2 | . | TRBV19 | CASSALGVAYGYTF | TGTGCCAGTAGTGCCTTAGGGGTGGCTTATGGCTACACCTTC
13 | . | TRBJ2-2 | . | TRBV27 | CASSPRGAGELFF | TGTGCCAGCAGTCCGAGAGGAGCCGGGGAGCTGTTTTTT
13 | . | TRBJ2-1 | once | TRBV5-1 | CASSSLSSNEQFF | TGCGCCAGCAGCTCCCTTTCTTCCAATGAGCAGTTCTTC
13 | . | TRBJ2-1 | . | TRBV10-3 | CAIYQGGGDEQFF | TGTGCCATCTACCAGGGCGGTGGGGATGAGCAGTTCTTC
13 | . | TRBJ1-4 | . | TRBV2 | CASSEFPRWELFF | TGTGCCAGCAGTGAATTCCCCAGGTGGGAACTGTTTTTT
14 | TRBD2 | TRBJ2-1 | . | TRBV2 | CASALAVPGGEQFF | TGTGCCAGCGCCCTAGCGGTCCCCGGAGGTGAGCAGTTCTTC
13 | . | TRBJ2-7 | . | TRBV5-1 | CASSLSSVYEQYF | TGCGCCAGCAGCTTGTCTAGCGTTTACGAGCAGTACTTC
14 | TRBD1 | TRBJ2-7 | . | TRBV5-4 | CASSQDRAGYEQYF | TGTGCCAGCAGCCAGGACAGGGCAGGCTACGAGCAGTACTTC
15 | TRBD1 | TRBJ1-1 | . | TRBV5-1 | CASSVPGTGVTEAFF | TGCGCCAGCAGCGTCCCCGGGACAGGGGTGACTGAAGCTTTCTTT
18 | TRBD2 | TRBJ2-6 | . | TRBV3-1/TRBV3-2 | CASSHNYGGGAGANVLTF | TGTGCCAGCAGCCACAACTACGGGGGAGGGGCTGGGGCCAACGTCCTGACTTTC
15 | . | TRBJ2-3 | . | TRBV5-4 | CASSLAPSGTDTQYF | TGTGCCAGCAGCTTGGCCCCCTCGGGCACAGATACGCAGTATTTT
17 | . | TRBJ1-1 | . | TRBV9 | CASSVHQGGDRDTEAFF | TGTGCCAGCAGCGTCCATCAGGGTGGGGATCGGGACACTGAAGCTTTCTTT
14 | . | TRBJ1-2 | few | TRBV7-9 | CASSSRQGNYGYTF | TGTGCCAGCAGCTCCCGCCAGGGAAACTATGGCTACACCTTC
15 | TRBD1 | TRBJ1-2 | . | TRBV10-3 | CAISETGQGLSGYTF | TGTGCCATCAGTGAGACGGGACAGGGCCTCTCTGGCTACACCTTC
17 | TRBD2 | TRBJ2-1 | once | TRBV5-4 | CASSLASGGPTEGEQFF | TGTGCCAGCAGCTTGGCTAGCGGAGGGCCGACGGAGGGTGAGCAGTTCTTC
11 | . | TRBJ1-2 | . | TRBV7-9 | CASSSAMDYTF | TGTGCCAGCAGCAGCGCGATGGACTACACCTTC